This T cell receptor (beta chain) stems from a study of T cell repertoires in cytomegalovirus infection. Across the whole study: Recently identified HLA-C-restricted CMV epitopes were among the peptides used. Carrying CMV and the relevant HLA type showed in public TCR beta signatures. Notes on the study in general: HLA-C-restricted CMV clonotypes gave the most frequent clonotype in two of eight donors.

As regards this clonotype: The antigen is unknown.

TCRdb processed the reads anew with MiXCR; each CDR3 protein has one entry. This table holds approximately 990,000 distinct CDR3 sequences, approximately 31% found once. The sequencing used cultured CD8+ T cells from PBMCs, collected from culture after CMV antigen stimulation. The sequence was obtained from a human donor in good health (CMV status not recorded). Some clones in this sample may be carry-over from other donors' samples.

The CDR3 coding sequence is TGTGCCAGCTTACCGGGACAGTATAGCACAGATACGCAGTATTTT. Its translation is CASLPGQYSTDTQYF. The gene calls are TRBV6-1 and TRBJ2-3, with TRBD1 matching over 7 bases. The germline V gene has CDR1 MNHNS and CDR2 SASEGT. The CDR3 has 15 amino acids. J was trimmed by 0 bases and V by 8 bases; bases with no gene match: 8.